The clone carrying this T cell receptor beta chain occurred many times. Its cognate antigen is unknown. The entry originates in a study of Graves' ophthalmopathy and Graves' hyperthyroidism. General observations from the study: Researchers report that a 13-signature model separated ophthalmopathy from stable hyperthyroidism, posting around 86% sensitivity and less than 82% specificity. With around 70% sensitivity and more than 72% specificity, the model predicted ophthalmopathy progression.

Beta-chain TCR CDR3 regions were amplified from RNA transcripts. Second-round multiplex PCR came after first-round RT-PCR with HTBI primers. From the multiplex PCR reads, TCRdb called clonotypes with MiXCR, one entry per CDR3 protein. The data contain about 600,000 distinct CDR3 sequences, 35% to 40% of them seen just once; the ten biggest clones take up 4% to 5%. V lost 0 bases and J 0 bases, leaving 5 bases between the germline ends. Germline V gives CDR1 DFQATT, CDR2 SNEGSKA (reference sequence). The CDR3 sequence is 13 residues long. The sample was peripheral blood or thyroid tissue (not recorded which). The receptor's source is an adult man with Graves' hyperthyroidism. V is TRBV20-1 and J is TRBJ2-5; no firm D call. Written as DNA, the CDR3 is TGCAGTGCTAGAGACCTAAACCAAGAGACCCAGTACTTC. Encoded protein: CSARDLNQETQYF.